The 30 T cell receptor beta chains listed next were all sequenced from one sample in a study of identical twins. TCRdb reanalysed the 5' RACE reads using MiXCR and keeps one entry per CDR3 protein. The data hold nearly 900,000 distinct CDR3 sequences, with 12% observed a single time. These data also featured in a second study, about yellow fever vaccine responses in identical twins.

The sequencing sample was made of PBMCs. These receptors all come from a woman younger than 35 in good health.

This clonotype occurred many times. The chain joins TRBV12-3 or TRBV12-4 to TRBJ2-3; D possibly uses TRBD1 or TRBD2 (6 bases each). The CDR3 extends over 15 amino acids. Trimming shortened V by 3 bases and J by 3 bases, and 13 bases separated the two germline ends. DNA for the CDR3: TGTGCCAGCAGTTTTGGCGGAGGGGGGACAGATACGCAGTATTTT. It specifies CASSFGGGGTDTQYF.

In its sample, this clonotype was seen a few times. This chain joins TRBV28 and TRBJ2-6, with 8 bases fitting TRBD1. The CDR3 sequence is 16 residues long. Germline V gives CDR1 MDHEN, CDR2 SYDVKM. With V trimmed by 3 bases and J by 0 bases, 1 base remained unmatched. In nucleotides, the CDR3 is TGTGCCAGCAGTTTGGGACAGGTCTCTGGGGCCAACGTCCTGACTTTC. Translated, it gives CASSLGQVSGANVLTF. The full variable domain, its missing parts supplied by reference TRBV28 and TRBJ2-6, is DVKVTQSSRYLVKRTGEKVFLECVQDMDHENMFWYRQDPGLGLRLIYFSYDVKMKEKGDIPEGYSVSREKKERFSLILESASTNQTSMYLCASSLGQVSGANVLTFGAGSRLTVL.

The chain has TRBV11-2 and TRBJ2-7, with D perhaps matching TRBD1 or TRBD2 (5 bases each). The CDR3 totals 19 residues. Germline-derived CDR1 and CDR2 are SGHAT and FQNNGV. V lost 5 bases and J 0 bases, leaving 26 bases between the germline ends. The CDR3 region is CASSAQLGTGPAGSYEQYF. The CDR3 DNA reads as TGTGCCAGCAGCGCACAACTAGGAACGGGGCCCGCGGGCTCCTACGAGCAGTACTTC. Combining the CDR3 with reference TRBV11-2 and TRBJ2-7 gives the whole variable domain EAGVAQSPRYKIIEKRQSVAFWCNPISGHATLYWYQQILGQGPKLLIQFQNNGVVDDSQLPKDRFSAERLKGVDSTLKIQPAKLEDSAVYLCASSAQLGTGPAGSYEQYFGPGTRLTVT.

Only one count was recorded for this clonotype. The chain carries TRBV20-1 and TRBJ1-2; TRBD1 matches at 8 bases. Germline trimming cut 4 bases from V and 3 bases from J; bases unmatched to any gene: 7. This CDR3 comprises 14 residues. CDR1 is DFQATT, CDR2 SNEGSKA, per germline (reference sequence). The CDR3 reads CSAKKTGVDYGYTF. The DNA for the CDR3 is TGCAGTGCTAAAAAGACAGGGGTCGACTATGGCTACACCTTC.

This chain joins TRBV9 and TRBJ2-1; 8 nucleotides match TRBD1. CDR3 length equals 15 residues. Germline trimming cut 0 bases from V and 7 bases from J; bases unmatched to any gene: 6. Germline V gene data show CDR1 as SGDLS and CDR2 as YYNGEE. In DNA, the CDR3 is TGTGCCAGCAGCGTAGGTATAGGACAGGGAAATGAGCAGTTCTTC. Translating it yields CASSVGIGQGNEQFF.

This clonotype was picked up a small number of times. The chain is built from TRBV5-1 and TRBJ2-7; D is uncertain. Germline-derived CDR1 and CDR2 are SGHRS and YFSETQ. The V end lost 0 bases, the J end lost 2 bases, and 9 bases lay between the germline ends. CDR3 size: 14 residues. Here the CDR3 DNA reads TGCGCCAGCAGCTTGGTTGGAAAAACCTACGAGCAGTACGTC. It translates to CASSLVGKTYEQYV.

V usage is TRBV5-5 and J usage is TRBJ2-7, with D uncertain. The CDR3 is 13 amino acids. The germline gives CDR1 SGHKS, CDR2 YYEKEE (reference sequence). V was pared by 2 bases and J by 3 bases, with 9 bases between. The CDR3 DNA follows: TGTGCCAGCAGCTTAAGAGGAGTCTACGAGCAGTACTTC. Its protein product is CASSLRGVYEQYF.

This clonotype was recorded many times. V is TRBV12-3 or TRBV12-4 and J is TRBJ1-5; possible D gene TRBD1, 6 bases. The germline V and J ends were trimmed by 6 bases and 6 bases, with 12 bases remaining between them. CDR3 length: 13 amino acids. The CDR3: CASSNRVTQPQHF. The DNA for the CDR3 is TGTGCCAGCAGCAACAGGGTCACTCAGCCCCAGCATTTT.

This clonotype was recorded many times. V usage is TRBV5-1 and J usage is TRBJ2-1; D is perhaps TRBD1 (8 bases). Per germline, CDR1 SGHRS and CDR2 YFSETQ. CDR3 size: 16 residues. V was clipped by 3 bases and J by 9 bases, with 22 bases between them. CDR3 residues: CASSSGQGKLAGEQFF. The CDR3 nucleotides are TGCGCCAGCAGCTCCGGACAGGGAAAATTAGCGGGTGAGCAGTTCTTC. Looking up the rest from reference TRBV5-1 and TRBJ2-1 gives the full variable domain: KAGVTQTPRYLIKTRGQQVTLSCSPISGHRSVSWYQQTPGQGLQFLFEYFSETQRNKGNFPGRFSGRQFSNSRSEMNVSTLELGDSALYLCASSSGQGKLAGEQFFGPGTRLTVL.

The chain links TRBV6-1 to TRBJ1-1; 7 bases agree with TRBD1. The germline V gene has CDR1 MNHNS and CDR2 SASEGT. The junction had 12 bases not matched to a gene; V was cut back by 4 bases and J by 1 base. CDR3 length: 17 amino acids. The CDR3 bases are TGTGCCAGCAGTGCCCCGACAGGGAGAGGGAAGAACACTGAAGCTTTCTTT. It translates to CASSAPTGRGKNTEAFF.

This clonotype was found a few times. The chain employs TRBV12-3 or TRBV12-4 and TRBJ2-7, with TRBD2 matching 14 bases. J was trimmed by 11 bases and V by 6 bases; bases with no gene match: 21. The CDR3 covers 18 residues. In nucleotides, the CDR3 is TGTGCCAGCAGCCGCGTAACCAAAACTTCGGGACTAGCGGGAGAGGAGTACTTC. Translating it yields CASSRVTKTSGLAGEEYF.

This chain connects TRBV11-2 to TRBJ2-7; D uncertain. CDR3 size: 13 residues. CDR1 SGHAT and CDR2 FQNNGV come from the germline V gene. The V end was cut by 4 bases, the J end by 3 bases, with 10 bases between. In nucleotides, the CDR3 is TGTGCCAGCAGCTACCTGACCGACTACGAGCAGTACTTC. Translating it yields CASSYLTDYEQYF.

This chain joins TRBV5-1 and TRBJ1-1; 7 nucleotides align to TRBD1. The ends lost 1 base at V and 1 base at J; junction bases unmatched: 7. This CDR3 spans 16 amino acids. Germline CDR1 SGHRS, CDR2 YFSETQ. In nucleotides, the CDR3 is TGCGCCAGCAGCTTGTTCCCCGGGACAGAGAACACTGAAGCTTTCTTT. Translated: CASSLFPGTENTEAFF.

V gene TRBV6-1 combines with J gene TRBJ2-2, with 11 bases aligning to TRBD2. Looked up from germline, CDR1 is MNHNS and CDR2 is SASEGT. CDR3 length: 16 amino acids. The J segment lost 5 bases and the V segment lost 6 bases, leaving 8 bases of the junction unmatched. The CDR3 DNA reads as TGTGCCAGCAGCAGCTCTAGCGGGAGGTCTACCGGGGAGCTGTTTTTT. Amino acid sequence: CASSSSSGRSTGELFF.

The J gene is TRBJ2-2, the V gene TRBV2; unclear D gene. There are 15 residues in the CDR3. From germline, CDR1 is SNHLY and CDR2 FYNNEI. The V and J ends lost 7 bases and 5 bases respectively, with 17 bases between them. CDR3 DNA sequence: TGTGCCAGCAAGGCTACTCAGACGTCTACCGGGGAGCTGTTTTTT. It is translated as CASKATQTSTGELFF.

V gene TRBV27 combines with J gene TRBJ1-3, with 8 bases that match TRBD1. CDR3 size: 15 residues. Germline assignment: CDR1 MNHEY and CDR2 SMNVEV (reference sequence). The trim removed 5 bases at V and 4 bases at J, leaving 7 bases unmatched. The CDR3 nucleotides read TGTGCCAGCAGTCCACTCGGGACAGGAGGAAACACCATATATTTT. This codes for CASSPLGTGGNTIYF.

This clonotype was counted only a few times. The rearrangement links TRBV6-1 to TRBJ1-1, with no clear D. V lost 6 bases and J lost 1, with 12 bases in between. Germline values: CDR1 MNHNS, CDR2 SASEGT. The CDR3 is made up of 14 amino acids. The CDR3 is CASRDGLKNTEAFF. CDR3 in DNA: TGTGCCAGCAGGGACGGACTAAAGAACACTGAAGCTTTCTTT.

In its sample, this clonotype was seen a few times. CDR3 protein: CASSFGGLAGEQYF. The CDR3 nucleotides are TGTGCCAGCAGTTTTGGAGGGCTAGCAGGGGAGCAGTACTTC. This chain uses TRBV12-3 or TRBV12-4 with TRBJ2-7, with D possibly being TRBD2 (6 bases). V was pared by 3 bases and J by 7 bases, with 16 bases between. The CDR3 runs to 14 residues.

This rearrangement joins TRBV18 to TRBJ1-4, with 7 bases that match TRBD1. Germline CDR1 and CDR2: KGHSH and LQKENI. J gave up 4 bases and V 0 bases, and 2 bases lay outside the gene matches. The CDR3 has 15 residues. The CDR3 bases are TGTGCCAGCTCACCACCCGGGACAGTTAATGAAAAACTGTTTTTT. It translates to CASSPPGTVNEKLFF.

This clonotype has just a few counts. V is TRBV12-3 or TRBV12-4 and J is TRBJ1-2; D unresolved. The CDR3 extends over 13 amino acids. V lost 6 bases and J 1 base, leaving 9 bases between the germline ends. CDR3 coding DNA: TGTGCCAGCAGCGTAACAGTTAACTATGGCTACACCTTC. Protein sequence: CASSVTVNYGYTF.

This clonotype was found many times. The chain couples TRBV12-3 or TRBV12-4 to TRBJ2-5; D gene uncertain. The CDR3 length is 13 residues. Trimming removed 5 bases from V and 0 bases from J, with 7 bases in between. CDR3 bases: TGTGCCAGCAGTGCTTGGGACCAAGAGACCCAGTACTTC. It specifies CASSAWDQETQYF.

This clonotype has at least ten counts. This chain uses TRBV7-6 with TRBJ1-1; unclear D gene. The CDR3 loop spans 13 amino acids. CDR1 is SGHVS and CDR2 is FNYEAQ in the germline V gene. Trimming took off 4 bases at V and 2 bases at J, with 8 bases between the two ends. The DNA of the CDR3 is TGTGCCAGCAGCTACCGGGCCAACACTGAAGCTTTCTTT. This sequence encodes CASSYRANTEAFF.

This clonotype was counted ten times or more. The chain combines TRBV6-5 with TRBJ2-3; D unclear. The CDR3 length is 15 residues. From germline, CDR1 is MNHEY and CDR2 SVGAGI. V shed 0 bases and J shed 3 bases, with 10 bases lying between them. The CDR3 DNA is TGTGCCAGCAGTTACTCGGGGTCCGGGACAGATACGCAGTATTTT. Protein sequence: CASSYSGSGTDTQYF.

In its sample, this clonotype was seen a few times. V usage is TRBV20-1 and J usage is TRBJ2-2, with 13 positions matching TRBD2. The CDR3 sequence is 18 residues long. V shed 2 bases, J shed 1 base, and the junction held 7 bases outside the gene matches. Germline assignment: CDR1 DFQATT and CDR2 SNEGSKA (reference sequence). The DNA for the CDR3 is TGCAGTGCTAGACCCCTGACTAGCGGGGGGCTGAACACCGGGGAGCTGTTTTTT. It yields the protein CSARPLTSGGLNTGELFF.

J is TRBJ2-1 and V is TRBV4-1, with D possibly matching TRBD1 (5 bases). Germline lookup yields CDR1 MGHRA and CDR2 YSYEKL. This CDR3 is built from 16 residues. Trimming stripped 0 bases from V and 0 bases from J, with 9 bases between. This chain's CDR3 is CASSQDFRASYNEQFF. CDR3 DNA: TGCGCCAGCAGCCAAGACTTCAGGGCCTCCTACAATGAGCAGTTCTTC.

On this clonotype itself: An end of the junction differs from the germline gene, which may be a read error. The V gene is TRBV7-6, the J gene TRBJ2-2, with a possible D match to TRBD1 (6 bases). The CDR3 runs 15 residues. Germline V gene sequence: CDR1 SGHVS, CDR2 FNYEAQ. This CDR3 reads CASSLAGHRTEELFF. CDR3 DNA sequence: TGTGCCAGCAGCTTAGCGGGACATCGGACCGAGGAGCTGTTTTTT.

The J gene is TRBJ2-1, the V gene TRBV9; tentative D call: TRBD1 (5 bases). The CDR3 is 14 amino acids. Germline V gene lookup returns CDR1 SGDLS and CDR2 YYNGEE. V lost 0 bases to trimming and J lost 6 bases, with 10 bases between them. CDR3 coding DNA: TGTGCCAGCAGCGTAGAGTCAGGGTTCAATGAGCAGTTCTTC. Amino acid sequence: CASSVESGFNEQFF.

V is TRBV29-1 and J is TRBJ1-5; 11 bases are a match to TRBD1. V shed 5 bases and J 7 bases; nucleotides not matched to a gene: 10. The germline CDR1 and CDR2 sequences are SQVTM and ANQGSEA. CDR3 size: 15 residues. The chain's CDR3 is CSVLPGTGGFQPQHF. As DNA, the CDR3 is TGCAGCGTTCTCCCTGGGACAGGGGGGTTCCAGCCCCAGCATTTT.

This clonotype has just one count. V usage is TRBV4-1 and J usage is TRBJ2-7; possibly TRBD1 or TRBD2 for D (5 bases each). The V and J ends lost 3 bases and 2 bases respectively, with 11 bases between them. The CDR3 totals 14 residues. Per the germline V gene, CDR1 is MGHRA and CDR2 is YSYEKL. The CDR3 protein is CASSQGDGAYEQYV. As DNA, the CDR3 is TGCGCCAGCAGCCAGGGGGACGGGGCCTACGAGCAGTACGTC.

This clonotype was seen repeatedly, ten times or more. J is TRBJ2-5 and V is TRBV5-5; 7 bases agree with TRBD2. Per the germline V gene, CDR1 is SGHKS and CDR2 is YYEKEE (reference sequence). The CDR3 extends over 15 amino acids. With 2 bases clipped from V and 4 bases from J, the junction kept 8 bases outside the gene matches. This chain's CDR3 is CASSLFGGEGETQYF. The CDR3, as DNA: TGTGCCAGCAGCTTATTCGGAGGGGAGGGAGAGACCCAGTACTTC.